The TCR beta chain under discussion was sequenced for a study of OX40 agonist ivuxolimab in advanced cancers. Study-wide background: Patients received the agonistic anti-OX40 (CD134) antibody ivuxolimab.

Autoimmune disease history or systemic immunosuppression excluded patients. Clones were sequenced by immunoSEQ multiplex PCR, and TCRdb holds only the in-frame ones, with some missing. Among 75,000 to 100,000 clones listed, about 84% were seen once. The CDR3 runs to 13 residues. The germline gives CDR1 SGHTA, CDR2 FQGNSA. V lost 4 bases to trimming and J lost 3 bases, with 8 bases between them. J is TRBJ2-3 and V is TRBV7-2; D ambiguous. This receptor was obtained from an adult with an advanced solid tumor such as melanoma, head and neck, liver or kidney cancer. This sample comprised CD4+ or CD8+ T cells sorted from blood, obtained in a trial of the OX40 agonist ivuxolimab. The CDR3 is CASSSTITDTQYF. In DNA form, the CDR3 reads TGTGCCAGCAGCTCAACAATTACAGATACGCAGTATTTT.